This paragraph covers one T cell receptor (beta chain) sequence. The CDR3 is 12 residues long. V lost 3 bases and J 5 bases, leaving 7 bases between the germline ends. From germline, CDR1 is LGHDT and CDR2 YNNKEL (reference sequence). Here immunoSEQ multiplex PCR was the method, and the copy in TCRdb shows in-frame clones only, minus some. The table has approximately 70,000 clones, around 95% seen once. This sequence was found in a man aged 40-49 years with rheumatoid arthritis. V is TRBV3-1 (or the pseudogene TRBV3-2) and J is TRBJ1-1; D uncertain. Material for sequencing was PBMCs. The CDR3 coding sequence is TGTGCCAGCAGCCACGGTAGGACTGAAGCTTTCTTT. Protein sequence: CASSHGRTEAFF.